This is a list of T cell receptor beta chains from one sample in a study of blood T cell repertoires in COVID-19. Sequenced by immunoSEQ multiplex PCR; TCRdb stores in-frame clones only, minus some. The sample lists around 150,000 clones, roughly 90% seen once, with around 3% in the top ten. Sequenced input: peripheral blood. The source is a man in his sixties with acute or convalescent COVID-19. Each CDR3 is given with its conserved first and last residue. The D gene is left open where the match is weak. Size tells how often a clone was seen (once, few, many) or the class of an expanded clone, and some rows leave it out.

TRBV27	few	.	TRBJ1-6	TGTGCCAGCAGTTTAACCCAGAATTCACCCCTCCACTTT	CASSLTQNSPLHF
TRBV5-6	.	.	TRBJ1-3	TGTGCCAGCAGCGCAGCCTCAGGGAGGAGGGGAAACACCATATATTTT	CASSAASGRRGNTIYF
TRBV6-5	once	TRBD1	TRBJ2-7	TGTGCCAGCAGTTACGCAGACAGGGCCGAGCAGTACTTC	CASSYADRAEQYF
TRBV5-4	.	TRBD1	TRBJ2-3	TGTGCCAGCAGCTTGTCTATACAGGGGGCAGATACGCAGTATTTT	CASSLSIQGADTQYF
TRBV6-2/TRBV6-3	.	.	TRBJ1-5	TGTGCCTCCAGTTCACAGTTCAATCAGCCCCAGCATTTT	CASSSQFNQPQHF
TRBV12-5	.	.	TRBJ2-7	TGTGCTAGTGGTTTGGTACGAGGCAGGGTAATATACGAGCAGTACTTC	CASGLVRGRVIYEQYF
TRBV13	.	.	TRBJ1-2	TGTGCCAGCAGCTTTATACAGGGTGGTGGCTACACCTTC	CASSFIQGGGYTF
TRBV2	.	TRBD1	TRBJ2-1	TGTGCCAGCGGCCTGCAGACAGGGGGCAACTACAATGAGCAGTTCTTC	CASGLQTGGNYNEQFF
TRBV7-6	.	TRBD1	TRBJ2-4	TGTGCCAACAGGGACAGTCTAGCCAAAAACATTCAGTACTTC	CANRDSLAKNIQYF
TRBV11-2	.	.	TRBJ1-1	TGTGCCAGCAGCGCGTTTGGTCGACAGCTTGAAGCTTTCTTT	CASSAFGRQLEAFF
TRBV19	few	.	TRBJ1-4	TGTGCCAGTACCGCTACAACAGACGCTTATAATGAAAAACTGTTTTTT	CASTATTDAYNEKLFF
TRBV20-1	medium-sized	.	TRBJ2-1	TGCAGTGCTAGAGAGCGGGCTAGGCAGTTCTTC	CSARERARQFF
TRBV3-1/TRBV3-2	.	TRBD1	TRBJ2-7	TGTGCCAGCAGCCACGGGACAGTATCCTACGAGCAGTACTTC	CASSHGTVSYEQYF
TRBV19	.	TRBD1	TRBJ1-4	TGTGCCAGTAGTCTCCTGGGACAGCAAGAAAAACTGTTTTTT	CASSLLGQQEKLFF
TRBV18	.	.	TRBJ1-1	TGTGCCAGCTCACTCACAGAAATGAACACTGAAGCTTTCTTT	CASSLTEMNTEAFF
TRBV19	once	.	TRBJ2-7	TGTGCCAGTAGTATCTCCGGGTGGAACGAGCAGTACTTC	CASSISGWNEQYF
TRBV4-1	.	.	TRBJ1-5	TGCGCCAGCAGCCAAGCCCGGGGGGAGGGTCAGCCCCAGCATTTT	CASSQARGEGQPQHF
TRBV18	.	.	TRBJ1-1	TGTGCCAGCTCAGCGGACAGCACGAACACTGAAGCTTTCTTT	CASSADSTNTEAFF
TRBV20-1	.	.	TRBJ1-4	TGCAGTGCTAGTGCGGACAGCTATGAAAAACTGTTTTTT	CSASADSYEKLFF
TRBV3-1/TRBV3-2	.	TRBD2	TRBJ2-2	TGTGCCAGCAGCCAATTAGCGGGGGGGCCCCCCGGGGAGCTGTTTTTT	CASSQLAGGPPGELFF
TRBV5-1	.	.	TRBJ1-1	TGCGCCAGCAGCTTGGATCCGGTCACTGAAGCTTTCTTT	CASSLDPVTEAFF
TRBV6-5	.	.	TRBJ1-5	TGTGCCAGCAATTTTCAGGGCTTCGATCAGCCCCAGCATTTT	CASNFQGFDQPQHF
TRBV6-5	.	.	TRBJ2-7	TGTGCCAGCAGGCTTAGAGAGGAGCAGTACTTC	CASRLREEQYF
TRBV6-5	few	TRBD1	TRBJ2-3	TGTGCCACCGCACCGGGACAGGTCACAGATACGCAGTATTTT	CATAPGQVTDTQYF
TRBV10-1	.	.	TRBJ1-2	TGCGCCAGCAGTGGCGGGCCGAACTATGGCTACACCTTC	CASSGGPNYGYTF
TRBV21-1	once	.	TRBJ2-7	TGTGCCAGCAACCCGGGACAGGGCGTCAACGAGCAGTACTTC	CASNPGQGVNEQYF
TRBV27	.	TRBD1	TRBJ1-6	TGTGCCAGCAGTTTAAGACAGGGAAATTCACCCCTCCACTTT	CASSLRQGNSPLHF
TRBV5-1	once	.	TRBJ1-6	TGCGCCAGCAGCTTGGGTGCCGGTGATTCACCCCTCCACTTT	CASSLGAGDSPLHF
TRBV19	.	TRBD1	TRBJ1-2	TGTGCCAGTAGTTTGCTGGGACAGGGGGGTTCTGGCTACACCTTC	CASSLLGQGGSGYTF
TRBV5-6	.	.	TRBJ1-2	TGTGCCAGCAGCAGTGCAAGGAGGCCCGTACACTATGGCTACACCTTC	CASSSARRPVHYGYTF
TRBV10-3	.	.	TRBJ1-1	TGTGCCATCGGACGGTCCAGGGGCCTGAACACTGAAGCTTTCTTT	CAIGRSRGLNTEAFF
TRBV7-3	.	TRBD2	TRBJ2-1	TGTGCCAGCAGCGACGGGGGGAGCTCCTACAATGAGCAGTTCTTC	CASSDGGSSYNEQFF
TRBV19	.	.	TRBJ1-2	TGTGCCAGTAGTATGGGGCCCACGGAGGGCTATGGCTACACCTTC	CASSMGPTEGYGYTF
TRBV3-1/TRBV3-2	.	TRBD1	TRBJ1-6	TGTGCCAGCAGCGGGGGACAGGGCTATAATTCACCCCTCCACTTT	CASSGGQGYNSPLHF
TRBV4-1	few	.	TRBJ2-1	TGCGCCAGCAGGCTACGATTAACGGACTACGATGAGCAGTTCTTC	CASRLRLTDYDEQFF
TRBV19	.	TRBD1	TRBJ2-5	TGTGCCAGTAGAAGGACAGGGGGCGTCGAGACCCAGTACTTC	CASRRTGGVETQYF
TRBV6-1	.	.	TRBJ2-3	TGTGCCAGCAGTGAAGGGCTGAGGGGCACAGATACGCAGTATTTT	CASSEGLRGTDTQYF
TRBV29-1	.	.	TRBJ1-1	TGCAGCGGGAACGGCCAGGGCCACTTTGAAGCTTTCTTT	CSGNGQGHFEAFF